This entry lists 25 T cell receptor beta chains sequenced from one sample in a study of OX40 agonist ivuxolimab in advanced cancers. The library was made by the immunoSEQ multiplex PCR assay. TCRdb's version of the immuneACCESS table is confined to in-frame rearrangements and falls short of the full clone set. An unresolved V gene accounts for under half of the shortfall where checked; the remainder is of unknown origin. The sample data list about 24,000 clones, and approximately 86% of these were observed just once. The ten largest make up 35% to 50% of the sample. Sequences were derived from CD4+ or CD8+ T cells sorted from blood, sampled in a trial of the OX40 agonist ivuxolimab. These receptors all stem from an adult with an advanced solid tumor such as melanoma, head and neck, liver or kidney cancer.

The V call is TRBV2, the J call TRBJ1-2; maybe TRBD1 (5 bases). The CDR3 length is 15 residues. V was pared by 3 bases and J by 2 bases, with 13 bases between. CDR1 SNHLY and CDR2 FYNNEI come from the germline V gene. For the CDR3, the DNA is TGTGCCAGCAGTGAGTTTCTAGCAGGGAACTATGGCTACACCTTC. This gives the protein CASSEFLAGNYGYTF.

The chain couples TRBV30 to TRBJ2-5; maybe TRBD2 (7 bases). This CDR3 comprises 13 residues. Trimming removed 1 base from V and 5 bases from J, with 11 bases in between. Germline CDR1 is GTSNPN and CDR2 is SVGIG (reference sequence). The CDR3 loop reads CAWSGGGRETQYF. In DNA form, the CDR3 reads TGTGCCTGGAGTGGGGGGGGGCGGGAGACCCAGTACTTC. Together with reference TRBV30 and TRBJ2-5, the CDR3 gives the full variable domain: SQTIHQWPATLVQPVGSPLSLECTVEGTSNPNLYWYRQAAGRGLQLLFYSVGIGQISSEVPQNLSASRPQDRQFILSSKKLLLSDSGFYLCAWSGGGRETQYFGPGTRLLVL.

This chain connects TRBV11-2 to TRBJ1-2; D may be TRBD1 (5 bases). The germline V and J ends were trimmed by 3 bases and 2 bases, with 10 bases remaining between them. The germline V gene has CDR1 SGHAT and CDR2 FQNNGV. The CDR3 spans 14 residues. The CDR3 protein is CASSFRGGNYGYTF. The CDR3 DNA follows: TGTGCCAGCAGCTTCCGCGGGGGAAACTATGGCTACACCTTC. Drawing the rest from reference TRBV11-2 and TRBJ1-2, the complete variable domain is EAGVAQSPRYKIIEKRQSVAFWCNPISGHATLYWYQQILGQGPKLLIQFQNNGVVDDSQLPKDRFSAERLKGVDSTLKIQPAKLEDSAVYLCASSFRGGNYGYTFGSGTRLTVV.

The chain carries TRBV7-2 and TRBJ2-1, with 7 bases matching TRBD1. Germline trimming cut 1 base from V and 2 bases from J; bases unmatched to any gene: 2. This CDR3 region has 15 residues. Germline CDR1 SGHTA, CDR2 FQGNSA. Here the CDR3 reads CASSLGTGPYNEQFF. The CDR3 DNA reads TGTGCCAGCAGCTTAGGGACAGGTCCCTACAATGAGCAGTTCTTC.

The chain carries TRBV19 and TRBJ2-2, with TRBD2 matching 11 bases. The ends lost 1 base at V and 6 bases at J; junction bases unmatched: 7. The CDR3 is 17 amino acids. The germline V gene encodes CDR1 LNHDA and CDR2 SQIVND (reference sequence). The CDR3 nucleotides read TGTGCCAGTAGTATAGTAGCGGGGGGGCCGGTCGCCGGGGAGCTGTTTTTT. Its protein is CASSIVAGGPVAGELFF.

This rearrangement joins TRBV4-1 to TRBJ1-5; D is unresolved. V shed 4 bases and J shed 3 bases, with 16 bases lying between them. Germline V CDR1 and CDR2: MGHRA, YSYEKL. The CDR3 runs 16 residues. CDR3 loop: CASSRIGAEANQPQHF. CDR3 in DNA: TGCGCCAGCAGCCGCATCGGAGCGGAGGCCAATCAGCCCCAGCATTTT.

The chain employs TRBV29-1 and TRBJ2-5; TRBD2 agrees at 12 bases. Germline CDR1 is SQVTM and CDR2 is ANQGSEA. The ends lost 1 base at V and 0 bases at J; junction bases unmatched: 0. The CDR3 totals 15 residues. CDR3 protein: CSVEGTSGNQETQYF. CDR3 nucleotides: TGCAGCGTTGAAGGGACTAGCGGGAACCAAGAGACCCAGTACTTC.

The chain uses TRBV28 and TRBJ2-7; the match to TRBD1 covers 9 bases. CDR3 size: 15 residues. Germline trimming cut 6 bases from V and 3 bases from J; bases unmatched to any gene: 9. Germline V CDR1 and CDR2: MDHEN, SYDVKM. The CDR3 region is CASSPNPDRGYEQYF. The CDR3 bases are TGTGCCAGCAGCCCCAATCCGGACAGGGGCTACGAGCAGTACTTC.

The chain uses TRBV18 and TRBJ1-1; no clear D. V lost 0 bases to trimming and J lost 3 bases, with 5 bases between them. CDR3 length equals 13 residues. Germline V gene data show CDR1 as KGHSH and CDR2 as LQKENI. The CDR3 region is CASSPPGYTEAFF. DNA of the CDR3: TGTGCCAGCTCACCACCTGGATACACTGAAGCTTTCTTT.

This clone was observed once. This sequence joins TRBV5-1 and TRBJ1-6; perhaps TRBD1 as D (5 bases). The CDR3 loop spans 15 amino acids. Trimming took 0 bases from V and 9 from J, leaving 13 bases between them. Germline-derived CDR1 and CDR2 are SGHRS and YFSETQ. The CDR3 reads CASSLDPGGISPLHF. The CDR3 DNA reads TGCGCCAGCAGCTTGGATCCGGGGGGTATTTCACCCCTCCACTTT.

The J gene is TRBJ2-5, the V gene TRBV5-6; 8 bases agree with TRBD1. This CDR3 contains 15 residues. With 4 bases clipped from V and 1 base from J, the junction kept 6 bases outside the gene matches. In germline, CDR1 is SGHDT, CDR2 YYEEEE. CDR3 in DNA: TGTGCCAGCAGCCCAGGACAGGGCCTCCAAGAGACCCAGTACTTC. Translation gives CASSPGQGLQETQYF.

The DNA for the CDR3 is TGCAGCGTTGAGTCGGGAGGGAATACCGGGGAGCTGTTTTTT. This sequence encodes CSVESGGNTGELFF. The genes are TRBV29-1 and TRBJ2-2, with 8 bases that match TRBD2. The CDR3 is made up of 14 amino acids. Losses at the gene ends were 3 bases for V and 5 bases for J; bases not matched to a gene: 5. CDR1 is SQVTM and CDR2 is ANQGSEA in the germline V gene.

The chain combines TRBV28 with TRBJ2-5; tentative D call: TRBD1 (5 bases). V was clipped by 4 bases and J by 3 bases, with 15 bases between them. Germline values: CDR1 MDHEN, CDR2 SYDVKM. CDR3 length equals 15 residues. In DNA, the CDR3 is TGTGCCAGCAGTTCCCAAGGCCAGGACAAAGAGACCCAGTACTTC. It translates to CASSSQGQDKETQYF.

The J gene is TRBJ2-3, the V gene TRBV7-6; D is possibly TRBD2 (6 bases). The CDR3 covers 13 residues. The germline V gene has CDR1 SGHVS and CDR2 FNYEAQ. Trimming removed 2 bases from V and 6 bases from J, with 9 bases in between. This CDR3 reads CASSLSRGDTQYF. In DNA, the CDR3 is TGTGCCAGCAGCTTATCTCGGGGGGATACGCAGTATTTT.

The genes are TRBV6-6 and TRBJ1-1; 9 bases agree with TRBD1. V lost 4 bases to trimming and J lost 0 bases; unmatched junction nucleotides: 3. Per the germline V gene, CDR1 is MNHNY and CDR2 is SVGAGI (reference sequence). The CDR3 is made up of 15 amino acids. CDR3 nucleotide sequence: TGTGCCAGCAGTTCTTGGGACAGGGTGAACACTGAAGCTTTCTTT. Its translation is CASSSWDRVNTEAFF.

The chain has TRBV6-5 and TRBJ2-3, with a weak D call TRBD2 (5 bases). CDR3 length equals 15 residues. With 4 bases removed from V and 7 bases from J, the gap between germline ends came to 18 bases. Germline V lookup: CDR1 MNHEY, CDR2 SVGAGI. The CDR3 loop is CASSFSTTPTHTQYF. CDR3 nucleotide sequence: TGTGCCAGCAGTTTTTCGACTACCCCCACTCATACGCAGTATTTT.

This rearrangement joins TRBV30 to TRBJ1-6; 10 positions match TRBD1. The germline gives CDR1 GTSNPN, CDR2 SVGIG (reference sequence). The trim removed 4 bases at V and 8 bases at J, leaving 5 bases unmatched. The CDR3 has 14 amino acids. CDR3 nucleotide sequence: TGTGCCTGGAATCCGGGACAGGGGTATTCACCCCTCCACTTT. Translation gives CAWNPGQGYSPLHF.

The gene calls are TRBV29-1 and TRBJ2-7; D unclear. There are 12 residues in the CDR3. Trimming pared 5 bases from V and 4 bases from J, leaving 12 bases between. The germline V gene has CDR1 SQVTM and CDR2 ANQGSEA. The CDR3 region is CSVILPSYEQYF. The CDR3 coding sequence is TGCAGCGTTATTCTCCCTTCTTACGAGCAGTACTTC.

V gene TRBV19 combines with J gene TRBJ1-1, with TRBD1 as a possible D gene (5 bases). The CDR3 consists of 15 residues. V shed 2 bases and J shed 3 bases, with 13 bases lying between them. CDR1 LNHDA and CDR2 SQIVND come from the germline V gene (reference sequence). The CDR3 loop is CASSIWAGPYTEAFF. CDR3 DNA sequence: TGTGCCAGTAGTATATGGGCAGGGCCGTACACTGAAGCTTTCTTT.

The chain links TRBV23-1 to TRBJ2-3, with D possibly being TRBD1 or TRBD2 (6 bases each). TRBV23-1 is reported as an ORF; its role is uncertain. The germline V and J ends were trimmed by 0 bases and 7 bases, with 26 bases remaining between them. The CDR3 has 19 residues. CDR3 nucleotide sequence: TGCGCCAGCAGTCAATCAAACCGGAGGGGGGTACCCACCGGGTATACGCAGTATTTT. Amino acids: CASSQSNRRGVPTGYTQYF.

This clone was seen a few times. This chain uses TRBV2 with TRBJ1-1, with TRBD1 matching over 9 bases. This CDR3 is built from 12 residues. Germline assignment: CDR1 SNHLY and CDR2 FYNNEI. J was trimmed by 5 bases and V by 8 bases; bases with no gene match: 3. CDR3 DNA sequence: TGTGCCAGCGGACAGGGGAGGACTGAAGCTTTCTTT. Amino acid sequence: CASGQGRTEAFF.

The CDR3 loop reads CAIYDTTSYEQYF. The DNA of the CDR3 is TGTGCCATCTATGACACGACCTCCTACGAGCAGTACTTC. The chain recombines TRBV10-3 with TRBJ2-7; D is unclear. Germline V gene lookup returns CDR1 ENHRY and CDR2 SYGVKD. The CDR3 extends over 13 amino acids. V was pared by 8 bases and J by 0 bases, with 11 bases between.

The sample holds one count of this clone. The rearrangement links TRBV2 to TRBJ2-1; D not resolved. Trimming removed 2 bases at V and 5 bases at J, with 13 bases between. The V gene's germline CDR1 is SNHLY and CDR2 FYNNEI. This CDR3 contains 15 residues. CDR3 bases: TGTGCCAGCAGTGAAACGGTGTCTCTCGACAATGAGCAGTTCTTC. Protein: CASSETVSLDNEQFF. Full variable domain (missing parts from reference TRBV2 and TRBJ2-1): EPEVTQTPSHQVTQMGQEVILRCVPISNHLYFYWYRQILGQKVEFLVSFYNNEISEKSEIFDDQFSVERPDGSNFTLKIRSTKLEDSAMYFCASSETVSLDNEQFFGPGTRLTVL.

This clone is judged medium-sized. The CDR3 nucleotides are TGTGCCAGCAGTTTAAGGGACAGACCAGGGTACGAGCAGTACTTC. Translating it yields CASSLRDRPGYEQYF. This chain links TRBV28 with TRBJ2-7; 7 bases line up with TRBD1. V dropped 2 bases and J dropped 4; count of bases not matched to a gene: 8. Looked up from germline, CDR1 is MDHEN and CDR2 is SYDVKM. The CDR3 is 15 residues long.

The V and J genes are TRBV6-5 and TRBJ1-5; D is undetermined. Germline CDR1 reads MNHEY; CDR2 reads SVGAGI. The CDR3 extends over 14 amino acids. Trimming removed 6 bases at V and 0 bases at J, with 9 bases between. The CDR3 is CASRSPYSNQPQHF. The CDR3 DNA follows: TGTGCCAGCAGGTCACCTTATAGCAATCAGCCCCAGCATTTT.